This T cell receptor beta chain was captured by sequencing in a study of blood T cell repertoires in COVID-19. Whole-study context: In each case, the material was cDNA or gDNA derived from T cells, B-cell-depleted T cells, or PBMCs.

Repertoires were generated with immunoSEQ multiplex PCR, while TCRdb's copy carries only in-frame clones and drops some. Of around 200,000 clones in the sample, around 83% were seen once. The germline V gene encodes CDR1 MDHEN and CDR2 SYDVKM. J lost 0 bases, V lost 5 bases, and 12 bases had no gene match. This CDR3 has 18 amino acids. Sequenced sample: peripheral blood. The receptor was isolated from a man in his forties or fifties with active or convalescent COVID-19. The chain carries TRBV28 and TRBJ2-3, with TRBD2 identical over 9 bases. CDR3 DNA sequence: TGTGCCAGCAGTATTGGAGCGGGAGGTGGGGCTAGCACAGATACGCAGTATTTT. Translating it yields CASSIGAGGGASTDTQYF.